Following are 18 T cell receptor beta chains from one sample sequenced in a study of cytomegalovirus exposure and HLA in healthy donors. The repertoire was sequenced with immunoSEQ multiplex PCR; TCRdb's copy has only in-frame clones and lacks some. The sample consists of 100,000 or so clones, approximately 86% of them appearing once. Source material: PBMCs. The receptors here all came from a young woman in good health and CMV-seropositive.

This chain joins TRBV5-1 and TRBJ2-1; perhaps TRBD2 as D (6 bases). The CDR3 has 16 amino acids. The germline V gene has CDR1 SGHRS and CDR2 YFSETQ. Trimming shortened V by 4 bases and J by 6 bases, and 20 bases separated the two germline ends. The CDR3 region is CASSEEGVSGSNEQFF. CDR3 coding DNA: TGCGCCAGCAGCGAGGAGGGCGTCTCAGGCTCCAATGAGCAGTTCTTC.

A single count supports this clone. This chain connects TRBV28 to TRBJ1-1; D not certain. Trimming shortened V by 10 bases and J by 5 bases, and 17 bases separated the two germline ends. The CDR3 runs to 13 residues. CDR1 is MDHEN and CDR2 is SYDVKM in the germline V gene. The CDR3 region is CATFTPGDTEAFF. The CDR3 region has the DNA TGTGCCACCTTTACCCCAGGCGATACTGAAGCTTTCTTT.

In its sample, this clone was seen once. The chain carries TRBV9 and TRBJ1-1; D unclear. V gave up 0 bases and J gave up 0 bases, with 6 bases separating them. CDR1 and CDR2 from the germline V gene are SGDLS and YYNGEE. The CDR3 spans 14 residues. CDR3 nucleotides: TGTGCCAGCAGCGTAGACACAGTGAACACTGAAGCTTTCTTT. This translates into CASSVDTVNTEAFF.

The chain uses TRBV7-9 and TRBJ1-2, with D perhaps matching TRBD1 (5 bases). V was clipped by 4 bases and J by 6 bases, with 15 bases between them. The CDR3 consists of 14 residues. Germline loops: CDR1 SEHNR, CDR2 FQNEAQ (reference sequence). CDR3 DNA sequence: TGTGCCAGCAGCTCCGGGGACTCTCACGATGGCTACACCTTC. It translates to CASSSGDSHDGYTF. The full variable domain, completed using reference TRBV7-9 and TRBJ1-2, is DTGVSQNPRHKITKRGQNVTFRCDPISEHNRLYWYRQTLGQGPEFLTYFQNEAQLEKSRLLSDRFSAERPKGSFSTLEIQRTEQGDSAMYLCASSSGDSHDGYTFGSGTRLTVV.

The V gene is TRBV5-5, the J gene TRBJ2-1; 9 bases line up with TRBD2. The germline gives CDR1 SGHKS, CDR2 YYEKEE (reference sequence). V shed 0 bases and J 8 bases; nucleotides not matched to a gene: 12. The CDR3 is 17 amino acids. CDR3 nucleotide sequence: TGTGCCAGCAGCTTGGGACTAGCGGTTTTTTCGGGGGATGAGCAGTTCTTC. Translating it yields CASSLGLAVFSGDEQFF.

This chain connects TRBV19 to TRBJ1-1; TRBD1 is a possible D gene (6 bases). The ends were cut back, 5 bases at V and 0 bases at J, with 13 bases in the middle. Germline-derived CDR1 and CDR2 are LNHDA and SQIVND (reference sequence). This CDR3 region has 15 residues. CDR3 nucleotides: TGTGCCAGTAGTGAACAGGGAAGGCTGAACACTGAAGCTTTCTTT. Protein: CASSEQGRLNTEAFF.

This chain joins TRBV6-6 and TRBJ1-2; TRBD1 might be the D (6 bases). From germline, CDR1 is MNHNY and CDR2 SVGAGI (reference sequence). The CDR3 is 14 amino acids. Trimming removed 5 bases from V and 6 bases from J, with 16 bases in between. The CDR3 spells CASSHLGQQDGYTF. CDR3 nucleotide sequence: TGTGCCAGCAGTCATCTAGGACAGCAGGATGGCTACACCTTC.

J is TRBJ1-2 and V is TRBV7-6, with TRBD1 identical over 7 bases. The CDR3 is made up of 13 amino acids. V lost 10 bases to trimming and J lost 2 bases; unmatched junction nucleotides: 7. Germline CDR1 and CDR2: SGHVS and FNYEAQ. The CDR3 bases are TGTGCCATCGCGAGACAGGGCAACTATGGCTACACCTTC. Translating it yields CAIARQGNYGYTF.

The gene calls are TRBV28 and TRBJ1-5; D not resolved. Germline V gives CDR1 MDHEN, CDR2 SYDVKM. Trimming left V 6 bases short and J 7 bases short, with 7 bases between. This CDR3 is 11 amino acids long. Here the CDR3 reads CASSYAQPQHF. For the CDR3, the DNA is TGTGCCAGCAGCTATGCGCAGCCCCAGCATTTT.

This rearrangement joins TRBV10-1 to TRBJ2-1; D remains unclear. The length of the CDR3 is 11 residues. The germline gives CDR1 WNHNN, CDR2 SYGVQD (reference sequence). Trimming took off 4 bases at V and 7 bases at J, with 5 bases between the two ends. In DNA form, the CDR3 reads TGCGCCAGCAGTGCCTTGAATGAGCAGTTCTTC. Protein: CASSALNEQFF.

The chain uses TRBV29-1 and TRBJ2-1; 11 nucleotides line up with TRBD2. Germline CDR1 SQVTM, CDR2 ANQGSEA. After removal of 0 bases from V and 0 bases from J, the junction contained 1 base not matched to a gene. This CDR3 spans 16 amino acids. This chain's CDR3 is CSVEDSGRASYNEQFF. Here the CDR3 DNA reads TGCAGCGTTGAAGATAGCGGGAGGGCCTCCTACAATGAGCAGTTCTTC.

This rearrangement joins TRBV7-2 to TRBJ2-1, with no clear D. Germline V lookup: CDR1 SGHTA, CDR2 FQGNSA. V was cut by 3 bases and J by 9 bases, with 9 bases left in between. The CDR3 totals 12 residues. The CDR3 loop reads CASSFLVPEQFF. CDR3 DNA: TGTGCCAGCAGCTTTCTAGTACCTGAGCAGTTCTTC.

The chain joins TRBV7-2 to TRBJ1-2; tentative D call: TRBD1 (6 bases). Germline CDR1 is SGHTA and CDR2 is FQGNSA. The CDR3 consists of 14 residues. Trimming removed 4 bases at V and 8 bases at J, with 17 bases between. The CDR3 reads CASSSQLDSIGYTF. The CDR3 DNA sequence: TGTGCCAGCAGCTCCCAATTGGACAGCATCGGCTACACCTTC. The full variable domain, completed using reference TRBV7-2 and TRBJ1-2, is GAGVSQSPSNKVTEKGKDVELRCDPISGHTALYWYRQSLGQGLEFLIYFQGNSAPDKSGLPSDRFSAERTGGSVSTLTIQRTQQEDSAVYLCASSSQLDSIGYTFGSGTRLTVV.

The V and J genes are TRBV19 and TRBJ2-3; 12 bases agree with TRBD2. In germline, CDR1 is LNHDA, CDR2 SQIVND (reference sequence). The junction had 6 bases not matched to a gene; V was cut back by 5 bases and J by 3 bases. The CDR3 contains 16 residues. The CDR3 region is CASSHGLAGITDTQYF. The CDR3 coding sequence is TGTGCCAGTAGTCACGGACTAGCGGGAATAACAGATACGCAGTATTTT.

The V and J genes are TRBV5-1 and TRBJ2-5, with 8 bases that match TRBD1. Losses at the gene ends were 5 bases for V and 2 bases for J; bases not matched to a gene: 8. The CDR3 sequence is 15 residues long. CDR1 and CDR2 (germline): SGHRS, YFSETQ. The CDR3 DNA follows: TGCGCCAGCAGTCCGGGACAGGTCATTCAAGAGACCCAGTACTTC. Its translation: CASSPGQVIQETQYF.

This sequence joins TRBV11-3 and TRBJ2-7, with a weak D call TRBD1 (6 bases). Deletions cut 6 bases from V and 2 bases from J, with 20 bases between. The CDR3 length is 16 residues. Germline V gives CDR1 SGHNT, CDR2 YENEEA. CDR3 region: CASRHTGQHNPYEQYF. DNA of the CDR3: TGTGCCAGCAGGCATACCGGACAGCACAACCCCTACGAGCAGTACTTC.

The V and J genes are TRBV7-3 and TRBJ2-2; 11 nucleotides match TRBD2. The CDR3 contains 16 residues. The V and J ends lost 5 bases and 7 bases, in that order; junction bases with no gene match: 9. Germline V gene sequence: CDR1 SGHTA, CDR2 FQGTGA. CDR3 residues: CASSPQLAGVFGELFF. The CDR3 region has the DNA TGTGCCAGCAGCCCCCAACTAGCGGGAGTTTTCGGGGAGCTGTTTTTT.

The chain uses TRBV5-1 and TRBJ1-2; D possibly corresponds to TRBD1 (6 bases). The ends were cut back, 5 bases at V and 3 bases at J, with 14 bases in the middle. The CDR3 has 14 amino acids. Per germline, CDR1 SGHRS and CDR2 YFSETQ. The DNA for the CDR3 is TGCGCCAGCAGTTCAGGGGTAAGCGACTATGGCTACACCTTC. It encodes CASSSGVSDYGYTF.